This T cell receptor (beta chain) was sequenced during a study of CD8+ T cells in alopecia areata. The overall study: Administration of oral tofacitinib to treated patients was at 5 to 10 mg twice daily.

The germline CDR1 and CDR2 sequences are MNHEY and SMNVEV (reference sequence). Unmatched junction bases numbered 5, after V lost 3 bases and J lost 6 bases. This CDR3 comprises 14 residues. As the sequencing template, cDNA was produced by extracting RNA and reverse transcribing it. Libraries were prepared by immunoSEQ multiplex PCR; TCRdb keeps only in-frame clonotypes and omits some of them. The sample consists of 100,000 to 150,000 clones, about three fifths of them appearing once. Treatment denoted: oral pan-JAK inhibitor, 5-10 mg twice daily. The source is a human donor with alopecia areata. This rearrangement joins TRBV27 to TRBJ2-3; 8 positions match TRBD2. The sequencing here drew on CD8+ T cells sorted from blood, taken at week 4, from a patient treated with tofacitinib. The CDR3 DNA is TGTGCCAGCAGTTTGACTAGCGTTCTGGATACGCAGTATTTT. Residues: CASSLTSVLDTQYF.